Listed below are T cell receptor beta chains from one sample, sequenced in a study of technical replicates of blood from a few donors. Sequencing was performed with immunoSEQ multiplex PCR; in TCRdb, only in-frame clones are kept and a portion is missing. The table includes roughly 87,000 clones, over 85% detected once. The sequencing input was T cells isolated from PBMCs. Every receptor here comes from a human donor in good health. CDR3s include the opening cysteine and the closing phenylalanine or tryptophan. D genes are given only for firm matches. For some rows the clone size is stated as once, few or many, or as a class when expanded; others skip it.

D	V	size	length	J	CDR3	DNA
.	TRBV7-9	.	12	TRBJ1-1	CASDELNTEAFF	TGTGCCAGCGATGAGTTGAACACTGAAGCTTTCTTT
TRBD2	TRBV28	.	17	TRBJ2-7	CASTVFGTSGRAYEQYF	TGTGCCAGCACCGTCTTCGGGACTAGCGGGAGGGCATACGAGCAGTACTTC
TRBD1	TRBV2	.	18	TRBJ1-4	CASRVSPGQGATNEKLFF	TGTGCCAGCAGGGTATCCCCGGGACAGGGCGCAACTAATGAAAAACTGTTTTTT
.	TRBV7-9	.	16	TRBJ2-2	CASSQTSPPLTGELFF	TGTGCCAGCAGCCAGACTAGTCCCCCCCTCACCGGGGAGCTGTTTTTT
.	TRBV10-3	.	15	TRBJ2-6	CAISEEASGANVLTF	TGTGCCATCAGTGAGGAAGCCTCTGGGGCCAACGTCCTGACTTTC
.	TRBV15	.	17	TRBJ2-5	CATSRDWTSGRQETQYF	TGTGCCACCAGCAGAGATTGGACTTCGGGTAGACAAGAGACCCAGTACTTC
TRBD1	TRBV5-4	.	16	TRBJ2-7	CASSLIQGAGSYEQYF	TGTGCCAGCAGCTTGATCCAGGGGGCTGGCTCCTACGAGCAGTACTTC
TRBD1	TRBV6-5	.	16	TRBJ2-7	CASSYQLGQDNYEQYF	TGTGCCAGCAGTTACCAACTGGGACAGGATAACTACGAGCAGTACTTC
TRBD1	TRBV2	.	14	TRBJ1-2	CASSAGTGPYGYTF	TGTGCCAGCAGCGCCGGGACAGGGCCCTATGGCTACACCTTC
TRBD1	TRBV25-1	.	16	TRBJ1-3	CASSDRDRGIGNTIYF	TGTGCCAGCAGTGATCGGGACAGGGGGATAGGAAACACCATATATTTT
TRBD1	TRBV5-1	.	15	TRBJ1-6	CASSTAGTGNSPLHF	TGCGCCAGCAGCACCGCCGGGACAGGGAATTCACCCCTCCACTTT
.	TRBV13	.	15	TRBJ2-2	CASSLVTIQRGELFF	TGTGCCAGCAGCTTAGTTACTATCCAGCGCGGGGAGCTGTTTTTT
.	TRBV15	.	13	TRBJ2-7	CATSGQSSYEQYF	TGTGCCACCAGCGGGCAGTCATCCTACGAGCAGTACTTC
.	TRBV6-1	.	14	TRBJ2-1	CASRNLGRPHEQFF	TGTGCCAGCAGGAACCTTGGGCGACCGCATGAGCAGTTCTTC
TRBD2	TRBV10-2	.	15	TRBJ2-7	CASSGGAGSSYEQYF	TGCGCCAGCAGTGGGGGAGCGGGGAGTTCCTACGAGCAGTACTTC
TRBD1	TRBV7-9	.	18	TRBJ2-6	CASSPAGTGTSGANVLTF	TGTGCCAGCAGCCCCGCCGGGACAGGTACCTCCGGGGCCAACGTCCTGACTTTC
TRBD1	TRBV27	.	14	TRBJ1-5	CASSSTGKNQPQHF	TGTGCCAGCAGTTCGACAGGGAAGAACCAGCCCCAGCATTTT
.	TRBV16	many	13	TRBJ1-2	CASSQGREYGYTF	TGTGCCAGCAGCCAAGGACGGGAATATGGCTACACCTTC
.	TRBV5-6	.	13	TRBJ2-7	CASSYGQSYEQYF	TGTGCCAGCAGTTATGGACAGTCATACGAGCAGTACTTC
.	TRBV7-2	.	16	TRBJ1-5	CASSPNRDWIIQPQHF	TGTGCCAGCAGCCCAAACCGGGACTGGATAATACAGCCCCAGCATTTT
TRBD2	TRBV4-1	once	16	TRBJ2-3	CASSQGTSAGIDTQYF	TGCGCCAGCAGCCAAGGGACTAGCGCCGGCATAGATACGCAGTATTTT
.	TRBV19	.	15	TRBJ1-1	CASSMSGYMNTEAFF	TGTGCCAGTAGTATGAGCGGTTACATGAACACTGAAGCTTTCTTT
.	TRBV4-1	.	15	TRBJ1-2	CASSLTRSSNYGYTF	TGCGCCAGCAGCCTTACAAGGAGCTCAAACTATGGCTACACCTTC
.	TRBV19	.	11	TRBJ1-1	CASREYFEAFF	TGTGCCAGTAGAGAGTACTTTGAAGCTTTCTTT
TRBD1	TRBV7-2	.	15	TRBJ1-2	CASSPPYEGAGGYTF	TGTGCCAGCAGCCCTCCTTACGAGGGGGCAGGGGGCTACACCTTC
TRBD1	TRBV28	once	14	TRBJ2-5	CASILQGAGETQYF	TGTGCCAGCATCTTACAGGGGGCAGGAGAGACCCAGTACTTC
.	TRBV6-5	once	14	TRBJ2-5	CASSYSIGRETQYF	TGTGCCAGCAGTTACTCGATTGGCCGAGAGACCCAGTACTTC
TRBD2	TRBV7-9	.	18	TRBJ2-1	CASSPGTSGGVSYNEQFF	TGTGCCAGCAGCCCCGGGACCAGCGGGGGGGTGTCCTACAATGAGCAGTTCTTC
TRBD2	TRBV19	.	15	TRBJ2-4	CASSAGLAGENIQYF	TGTGCCAGTAGTGCGGGACTAGCGGGAGAAAACATTCAGTACTTC
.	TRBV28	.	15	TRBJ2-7	CASTPRRGLRYEQYF	TGTGCCAGCACCCCAAGGAGGGGATTGAGATACGAGCAGTACTTC
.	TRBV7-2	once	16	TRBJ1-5	CASSLEVGHSNQPQHF	TGTGCCAGCAGCTTAGAGGTCGGACACAGCAATCAGCCCCAGCATTTT
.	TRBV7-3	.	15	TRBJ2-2	CASSPPGQNTGELFF	TGTGCCAGCAGCCCTCCGGGACAGAACACCGGGGAGCTGTTTTTT
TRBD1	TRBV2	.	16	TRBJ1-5	CATSPRGQASNQPQHF	TGTGCCACCTCCCCCAGGGGGCAGGCGAGCAATCAGCCCCAGCATTTT
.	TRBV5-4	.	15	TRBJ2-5	CASSLGGVFKETQYF	TGTGCCAGCAGCTTGGGCGGGGTCTTTAAAGAGACCCAGTACTTC
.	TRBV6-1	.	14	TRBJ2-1	CASLFETGYNEQFF	TGTGCCAGCCTATTTGAAACAGGGTATAATGAGCAGTTCTTC
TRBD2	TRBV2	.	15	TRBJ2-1	CASRTSGRPYNEQFF	TGTGCCAGTAGGACTAGCGGGCGTCCCTACAATGAGCAGTTCTTC
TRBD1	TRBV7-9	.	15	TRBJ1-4	CASSHGDRDSEKLFF	TGTGCCAGCAGCCACGGGGACAGGGATAGTGAAAAACTGTTTTTT
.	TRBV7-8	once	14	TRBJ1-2	CASSLVTGPHGYTF	TGTGCCAGCAGCTTAGTCACAGGGCCTCATGGCTACACCTTC
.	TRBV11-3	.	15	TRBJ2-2	CASSLAGEGTGELFF	TGTGCCAGCAGCTTAGCGGGAGAAGGAACCGGGGAGCTGTTTTTT
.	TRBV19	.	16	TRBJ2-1	CASSPETRETYNEQFF	TGTGCCAGTAGTCCGGAGACAAGGGAGACCTACAATGAGCAGTTCTTC
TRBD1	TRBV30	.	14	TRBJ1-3	CAWSGQGSGNTIYF	TGTGCCTGGAGTGGACAGGGCTCCGGAAACACCATATATTTT
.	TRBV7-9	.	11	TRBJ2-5	CASSPLETQYF	TGTGCCAGCAGCCCGTTAGAGACCCAGTACTTC
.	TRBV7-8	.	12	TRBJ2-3	CASSIREDTQYF	TGTGCCAGCAGCATCCGGGAAGATACGCAGTATTTT
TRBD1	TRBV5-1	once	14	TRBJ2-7	CASSWGTGDYEQYF	TGCGCCAGCAGCTGGGGTACAGGGGACTACGAGCAGTACTTC
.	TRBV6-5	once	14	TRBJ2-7	CASSERPGSYEQYF	TGTGCCAGCAGCGAACGACCGGGCTCCTACGAGCAGTACTTC
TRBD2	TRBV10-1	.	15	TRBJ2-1	CASTGGLAGTDEQFF	TGCGCCAGCACGGGAGGACTAGCGGGAACCGATGAGCAGTTCTTC